This T cell receptor (beta chain) appears in the sequencing data of a study of T cell changes during pregnancy in multiple sclerosis. Measured with immunoSEQ multiplex PCR; TCRdb has only the in-frame clones, and not every one. The sample records approximately 60,000 clones, around 90% being singletons. The TCR was taken from a female donor in good health, enrolled as a control in a pregnancy study. Sample: peripheral blood, taken in the third trimester of pregnancy.

The CDR3 protein is CASSRGQGDYGYTF. The CDR3 nucleotides read TGCGCCAGCAGTCGGGGACAGGGGGACTATGGCTACACCTTC. The chain carries TRBV5-1 and TRBJ1-2; TRBD1 agrees at 11 bases. V shed 5 bases and J 3 bases; nucleotides not matched to a gene: 3. Per the germline V gene, CDR1 is SGHRS and CDR2 is YFSETQ. The CDR3 extends over 14 amino acids.